The 11 T cell receptor beta chains presented below share a single source sample, sequenced in a study of blood T cells in healthy people across ages. Alongside a J-beta primer mix, a sample-barcoded 5' primer served in a second PCR lasting about 7 to 12 cycles. TCRdb re-called the 5' RACE reads through MiXCR, storing one row per CDR3 protein. The sample has 1,500,000 or so distinct CDR3 sequences, 55% to 75% seen once. The source material was blood. The receptors were gathered from a man in his late teens or twenties in good health.

In this sample, this clonotype turned up a few times. The chain has TRBV7-9 and TRBJ2-1, with 10 bases identical to TRBD1. The CDR3 extends over 12 amino acids. V dropped 6 bases and J dropped 14; count of bases not matched to a gene: 7. The germline gives CDR1 SEHNR, CDR2 FQNEAQ (reference sequence). CDR3 in amino acids: CASRTGQGEKFF. The DNA of the CDR3 is TGTGCCAGCAGAACAGGACAGGGGGAGAAGTTCTTC.

The chain has TRBV6-2 or TRBV6-3 and TRBJ2-3; D may be TRBD1 or TRBD2 (5 bases each). V lost 7 bases, J lost 2 bases, and 16 bases lay in between. From germline, CDR1 is MNHEY and CDR2 SVGEGT. The CDR3 totals 15 residues. CDR3 residues: CASTPTAGTTDTQYF. CDR3 DNA sequence: TGTGCCAGCACCCCCACCGCCGGGACCACAGATACGCAGTATTTT.

This clonotype was seen only a few times. The chain recombines TRBV4-1 with TRBJ2-5, with a possible D match to TRBD2 (5 bases). The CDR3 totals 11 residues. Per the germline V gene, CDR1 is MGHRA and CDR2 is YSYEKL. The V gene lost 1 base and the J gene lost 13 bases, with 10 bases spanning the gap. This CDR3 reads CASSQGESWYF. CDR3 bases: TGCGCCAGCAGCCAAGGGGAGTCATGGTACTTC.

The rearrangement uses TRBV29-1 and TRBJ2-7; 7 positions agree with TRBD2. Losses at the gene ends were 0 bases for V and 7 bases for J; bases not matched to a gene: 21. CDR1 is SQVTM, CDR2 ANQGSEA, per germline. The CDR3 totals 18 residues. CDR3 sequence (DNA): TGCAGCGTTGAAGAGGTATTAGAGCGGGAACCCTCCGTCGATGAGCAGTACTTC. Amino acids: CSVEEVLEREPSVDEQYF.

The chain employs TRBV11-2 and TRBJ2-1; TRBD1 aligns across 9 bases. J gave up 7 bases and V 4 bases, and 11 bases lay outside the gene matches. This CDR3 contains 16 residues. Germline V gene data show CDR1 as SGHAT and CDR2 as FQNNGV. This CDR3 reads CASSSLADRGFNEQFF. In DNA, the CDR3 is TGTGCCAGCAGCTCCCTGGCCGACAGGGGGTTTAATGAGCAGTTCTTC.

CDR3 DNA: TGTGCCAGCAGAAATCCGGGAAATGAGCAGTTCTTC. Its protein is CASRNPGNEQFF. The chain has TRBV27 and TRBJ2-1, with D perhaps TRBD2 (5 bases). Germline V lookup: CDR1 MNHEY, CDR2 SMNVEV (reference sequence). The CDR3 is 12 amino acids. The V and J ends lost 6 bases and 7 bases respectively, with 10 bases between them.

This sequence joins TRBV7-2 and TRBJ2-7; D might be TRBD2 (6 bases). V dropped 2 bases and J dropped 7 bases, with 21 bases sitting between them. CDR1 is SGHTA and CDR2 is FQGNSA in the germline V gene. This CDR3 comprises 16 residues. Here the CDR3 reads CASSLRLAGSYNEQYF. CDR3 nucleotides: TGTGCCAGCAGCTTAAGGCTCGCGGGGTCCTACAATGAGCAGTACTTC.

Turning to this clonotype: Compared with germline, one end of the junction differs, possibly owing to a read error. This chain connects TRBV15 to TRBJ1-2, with 7 bases aligning to TRBD1. Per the germline V gene, CDR1 is LNHNV and CDR2 is YYDKDF (reference sequence). This CDR3 comprises 17 residues. In DNA, the CDR3 is TGTGCCACCAGCAGAGATCCGGCAGGGGGGGGACTCTATGACTACACCTTC. It translates to CATSRDPAGGGLYDYTF.

Comment on this clonotype: Compared with germline, one end of the junction differs, possibly owing to a read error. The V gene is TRBV12-3 or TRBV12-4, the J gene TRBJ2-5, with 11 nucleotides matching TRBD1. CDR3 length: 15 residues. CDR3 amino acids: CTSSPGTGGRETQYF. CDR3 nucleotide sequence: TGTACCAGCAGCCCCGGGACAGGGGGAAGGGAGACCCAGTACTTC.

In this sample, this clonotype turned up a few times. V and J are TRBV20-1 and TRBJ1-2, with a possible D match to TRBD1 (5 bases). The CDR3 loop spans 13 amino acids. The V end was cut by 4 bases, the J end by 0 bases, with 9 bases between. Germline V gene data show CDR1 as DFQATT and CDR2 as SNEGSKA (reference sequence). As DNA, the CDR3 is TGCAGTGCTAAGCGACAGTCTAACTATGGCTACACCTTC. As protein: CSAKRQSNYGYTF.

The chain couples TRBV7-9 to TRBJ1-5; the match to TRBD1 covers 9 bases. Germline values: CDR1 SEHNR, CDR2 FQNEAQ (reference sequence). V lost 1 base and J lost 2; bases outside the gene matches: 6. This CDR3 has 17 amino acids. The CDR3 loop reads CASSLGDREWGNQPQHF. CDR3 coding DNA: TGTGCCAGCAGCTTAGGGGACAGGGAATGGGGCAATCAGCCCCAGCATTTT. The full variable domain, completed using reference TRBV7-9 and TRBJ1-5, is DTGVSQNPRHKITKRGQNVTFRCDPISEHNRLYWYRQTLGQGPEFLTYFQNEAQLEKSRLLSDRFSAERPKGSFSTLEIQRTEQGDSAMYLCASSLGDREWGNQPQHFGDGTRLSIL.